The 27 T cell receptor beta chains below were found in one sample sequenced in a study of response to subunit inactivated influenza vaccine. MiXCR was run by TCRdb on the RT-PCR reads, yielding one entry per CDR3 protein. The top ten hold 2.5% to 3.5% of the sample, which has around 530,000 distinct CDR3 sequences, approximately 17% seen once. This material consisted of CD4+ T cells sorted from PBMCs, taken about 23 months after vaccination. These receptors came from a man between 50 and 75 years old who received an inactivated influenza vaccine.

The chain has TRBV12-3 or TRBV12-4 and TRBJ2-7; 11 bases map to TRBD2. The length of the CDR3 is 14 residues. V shed 3 bases, J shed 5 bases, and the junction held 3 bases outside the gene matches. The CDR3 spells CASSFSGGAHEQYF. CDR3 sequence (DNA): TGTGCCAGCAGTTTTAGCGGGGGGGCCCACGAGCAGTACTTC.

The V and J genes are TRBV5-4 and TRBJ2-3; D is possibly TRBD1 (5 bases). With 2 bases removed from V and 1 base from J, the gap between germline ends came to 8 bases. This CDR3 comprises 14 residues. Looked up from germline, CDR1 is SGHNT and CDR2 is YYREEE (reference sequence). The CDR3 loop reads CASSFVQGTDTQYF. CDR3 bases: TGTGCCAGCAGCTTTGTACAGGGCACAGATACGCAGTATTTT.

The chain links TRBV6-1 to TRBJ2-3, with 7 bases matching TRBD1. This CDR3 is 16 amino acids long. Germline V gene sequence: CDR1 MNHNS, CDR2 SASEGT. J was trimmed by 0 bases and V by 2 bases; bases with no gene match: 5. The CDR3 DNA reads as TGTGCCAGCAGTGAAATGACAGGGATAAGCACAGATACGCAGTATTTT. Its protein is CASSEMTGISTDTQYF.

This clonotype was observed a single time. The V gene is TRBV6-5, the J gene TRBJ2-5; D gene unclear. The CDR3 spans 12 residues. V lost 6 bases to trimming and J lost 0 bases, with 5 bases between them. The germline CDR1 and CDR2 sequences are MNHEY and SVGAGI. This CDR3 reads CASRTHQETQYF. In DNA, the CDR3 is TGTGCCAGCAGGACACACCAAGAGACCCAGTACTTC.

In its sample, this clonotype was seen a few times. The rearrangement uses TRBV20-1 and TRBJ1-1; D remains unclear. CDR1 and CDR2 from the germline V gene are DFQATT and SNEGSKA (reference sequence). V was pared by 6 bases and J by 6 bases, with 17 bases between. The CDR3 covers 13 residues. CDR3 sequence reads: CSAAAGGRAEAFF. CDR3 nucleotide sequence: TGCAGTGCCGCTGCGGGAGGGAGGGCTGAAGCTTTCTTT.

This clonotype was seen only a few times. The chain carries TRBV11-2 and TRBJ2-2; D gene unclear. V lost 3 bases, J lost 1 base, and 18 bases lay in between. The CDR3 has 18 amino acids. CDR1 SGHAT and CDR2 FQNNGV come from the germline V gene. The CDR3 loop reads CASSLVRVGQMNTGELFF. CDR3 nucleotide sequence: TGTGCCAGCAGCTTGGTGAGAGTGGGTCAGATGAACACCGGGGAGCTGTTTTTT.

This clonotype was seen only a few times. J is TRBJ1-1 and V is TRBV7-2; 7 positions agree with TRBD1. The CDR3 extends over 13 amino acids. In germline, CDR1 is SGHTA, CDR2 FQGNSA. Trimming at V came to 5 bases and at J to 7 bases, leaving 7 bases not matched to a gene. The CDR3 loop reads CASSPNRGSEAFF. DNA of the CDR3: TGTGCCAGCAGCCCCAACAGGGGCAGTGAAGCTTTCTTT.

This clonotype was counted many times. The chain carries TRBV7-7 and TRBJ2-2; a weak D match, TRBD1 (6 bases). CDR1 is SSHAT and CDR2 is FNYEAQ in the germline V gene (reference sequence). The V end was cut by 5 bases, the J end by 3 bases, with 10 bases between. This CDR3 contains 14 residues. CDR3 sequence reads: CASSPKGDTGELFF. DNA of the CDR3: TGTGCCAGCAGCCCAAAGGGGGACACCGGGGAGCTGTTTTTT.

In its sample, this clonotype was seen many times. The CDR3 bases are TGCGCCAGCAGCCCTCCGGGACAGTCCTACGAGCAGTACTTC. This codes for CASSPPGQSYEQYF. The rearrangement uses TRBV4-1 and TRBJ2-7, with 7 nucleotides matching TRBD1. The CDR3 runs to 14 residues. The J segment lost 1 base and the V segment lost 4 bases, leaving 4 bases of the junction unmatched. Germline CDR1 is MGHRA and CDR2 is YSYEKL.

This chain uses TRBV7-6 with TRBJ2-3, with 9 positions matching TRBD2. CDR3 size: 14 residues. The trim removed 5 bases at V and 5 bases at J, leaving 5 bases unmatched. The germline V gene has CDR1 SGHVS and CDR2 FNYEAQ. The CDR3 sequence is CASSTFSGGDTQYF. The CDR3 nucleotides read TGTGCCAGCAGCACCTTTAGCGGGGGAGATACGCAGTATTTT.

This sequence joins TRBV10-3 and TRBJ2-6; TRBD1 is a possible D gene (5 bases). This CDR3 spans 20 amino acids. V lost 2 bases and J lost 1, with 21 bases in between. The germline CDR1 and CDR2 sequences are ENHRY and SYGVKD. The CDR3 reads CAISEPRQGKDFSGANVLTF. In nucleotides, the CDR3 is TGTGCCATCAGTGAGCCAAGGCAGGGTAAAGATTTTTCTGGGGCCAACGTCCTGACTTTC.

This clonotype was observed a few times. V and J are TRBV29-1 and TRBJ2-2; possibly TRBD2 for D (6 bases). CDR1 is SQVTM, CDR2 ANQGSEA, per germline. This CDR3 has 13 residues. Trimming removed 5 bases from V and 5 bases from J, with 12 bases in between. The CDR3 sequence is CSVSAGRTGELFF. The CDR3 coding sequence is TGCAGCGTTTCGGCGGGACGGACCGGGGAGCTGTTTTTT.

The chain carries TRBV12-3 or TRBV12-4 and TRBJ1-2; D uncertain. The V end was cut by 2 bases, the J end by 6 bases, with 10 bases between. CDR3 size: 13 residues. CDR3 amino acids: CASSLRPLDGYTF. CDR3 nucleotides: TGTGCCAGCAGTTTAAGGCCACTGGATGGCTACACCTTC.

This clonotype was counted at least ten times. The chain links TRBV3-1 to TRBJ2-1, with D possibly matching TRBD2 (6 bases). The germline gives CDR1 LGHDT, CDR2 YNNKEL (reference sequence). Trimming stripped 1 base from V and 9 bases from J, with 10 bases between. The CDR3 covers 13 residues. This chain's CDR3 is CASSQGLRGEQFF. The CDR3 DNA reads TGTGCCAGCAGCCAAGGCTTGCGGGGTGAGCAGTTCTTC.

J is TRBJ1-1 and V is TRBV10-3; D is unresolved. This CDR3 region has 14 residues. Germline lookup yields CDR1 ENHRY and CDR2 SYGVKD. V lost 2 bases and J lost 2, with 9 bases in between. The chain's CDR3 is CAISERRGNTEAFF. DNA for the CDR3: TGTGCCATCAGTGAGAGGCGGGGAAACACTGAAGCTTTCTTT.

This clonotype was seen a handful of times. The chain couples TRBV28 to TRBJ2-7; D ambiguous. This CDR3 is built from 14 residues. The V gene lost 5 bases and the J gene lost 5 bases, with 16 bases spanning the gap. CDR1 and CDR2 (germline): MDHEN, SYDVKM. As DNA, the CDR3 is TGTGCCAGCAGTCCGCACCAAGTACGGGACGAGCAGTACTTC. Translated: CASSPHQVRDEQYF.

The J gene is TRBJ2-7, the V gene TRBV10-3, with 9 bases lining up with TRBD1. The CDR3 spans 15 residues. Per the germline V gene, CDR1 is ENHRY and CDR2 is SYGVKD. J gave up 4 bases and V 8 bases, and 12 bases lay outside the gene matches. This CDR3 is CAIGATGQGNYEQYF. CDR3 coding DNA: TGTGCCATCGGGGCTACGGGACAGGGAAATTACGAGCAGTACTTC.

This CDR3 is CSVKDGRAGGYTF. CDR3 nucleotides: TGCAGTGTTAAGGACGGAAGGGCCGGCGGCTACACCTTC. The rearrangement links TRBV20-1 to TRBJ1-2; D uncertain. The CDR3 length is 13 residues. From germline, CDR1 is DFQATT and CDR2 SNEGSKA (reference sequence). V was cut by 7 bases and J by 8 bases, with 20 bases left in between.

This clonotype was observed a handful of times. The chain couples TRBV19 to TRBJ2-1, with TRBD1 matching 7 bases. This CDR3 is built from 14 residues. V lost 4 bases, J lost 9 bases, and 9 bases stayed unmatched. Germline loops: CDR1 LNHDA, CDR2 SQIVND (reference sequence). The CDR3 bases are TGTGCCAGTAGTAATCGACAGGGAATGAGTGAGCAGTTCTTC. Protein sequence: CASSNRQGMSEQFF.

This chain connects TRBV20-1 to TRBJ2-3, with TRBD2 matching over 8 bases. Looked up from germline, CDR1 is DFQATT and CDR2 is SNEGSKA (reference sequence). V shed 0 bases and J 0 bases; nucleotides not matched to a gene: 2. CDR3 length equals 15 residues. CDR3 bases: TGCAGTGCTAGAGAGACTAGCGTAAGCACAGATACGCAGTATTTT. Amino acid sequence: CSARETSVSTDTQYF.

This clonotype was detected only a few times. The rearrangement links TRBV5-1 to TRBJ2-5, with 15 positions matching TRBD2. Germline V lookup: CDR1 SGHRS, CDR2 YFSETQ. CDR3 length equals 18 residues. V lost 4 bases and J lost 5; bases outside the gene matches: 12. DNA for the CDR3: TGCGCCAGCAGCCCGAGGACTAGCGGGGGGGCCTGGGATGAGACCCAGTACTTC. This translates into CASSPRTSGGAWDETQYF.

V gene TRBV6-1 combines with J gene TRBJ2-2; weak D call: TRBD1 (5 bases). V dropped 8 bases and J dropped 5 bases, with 15 bases sitting between them. The V gene's germline CDR1 is MNHNS and CDR2 SASEGT. The CDR3 extends over 14 amino acids. The CDR3 DNA reads TGTGCCAGCTTCTGGGCAGGGTTGACCGGGGAGCTGTTTTTT. It specifies CASFWAGLTGELFF.

Of note for this clonotype: This could be a read error, since a much larger clone is one nucleotide away. This chain joins TRBV4-2 and TRBJ2-3, with D possibly TRBD2 on 6 matching bases. V gave up 4 bases and J gave up 5 bases, with 16 bases separating them. The CDR3 totals 15 residues. Per germline, CDR1 LGHNA and CDR2 YNFKEQ. The chain's CDR3 is CASSRSGRVQDTQYF. The CDR3 DNA is TGTGCCAGCAGCCGAAGCGGGCGTGTTCAAGATACGCAGTATTTT.

This clonotype was recorded a few times. The chain couples TRBV5-1 to TRBJ2-1, with 7 bases identical to TRBD1. Germline CDR1 and CDR2: SGHRS and YFSETQ. J gave up 6 bases and V 4 bases, and 13 bases lay outside the gene matches. The CDR3 has 16 residues. The CDR3 is CASSGPGVTGANEQFF. In nucleotides, the CDR3 is TGCGCCAGCAGCGGCCCGGGTGTAACAGGGGCCAATGAGCAGTTCTTC.

This clonotype was seen only once. The rearrangement joins TRBV20-1 to TRBJ1-4, with D unresolved. The germline CDR1 and CDR2 sequences are DFQATT and SNEGSKA (reference sequence). The CDR3 contains 14 residues. V was trimmed by 4 bases and J by 5 bases, leaving 14 bases between them. This chain's CDR3 is CSAISRSGNEKLFF. CDR3 nucleotides: TGCAGTGCTATTTCTCGTAGCGGGAATGAAAAACTGTTTTTT.

The chain is built from TRBV29-1 and TRBJ2-3; TRBD1 matches at 8 bases. Germline values: CDR1 SQVTM, CDR2 ANQGSEA. V was clipped by 4 bases and J by 3 bases; unmatched bases: 12. The CDR3 consists of 16 residues. CDR3 amino acids: CSVVGAGQGRTDTQYF. Here the CDR3 DNA reads TGCAGCGTTGTGGGGGCTGGACAGGGAAGGACAGATACGCAGTATTTT.

This clonotype turned up a few times. This chain joins TRBV20-1 and TRBJ2-4; 9 nucleotides agree with TRBD2. Germline CDR1 DFQATT, CDR2 SNEGSKA (reference sequence). CDR3 length equals 19 residues. V lost 4 bases, J lost 6 bases, and 22 bases stayed unmatched. CDR3 DNA sequence: TGCAGTGCTAAAATAAGGCGGGGGGGGATCGGGAGTTCCGGAAACATTCAGTACTTC. Translation gives CSAKIRRGGIGSSGNIQYF.